Listed below are T cell receptor beta chains from one sample, sequenced in a study of blood T cell repertoires in COVID-19. The data were produced by immunoSEQ multiplex PCR, yet TCRdb's version contains in-frame clones alone and is incomplete. The table has some 200,000 clones, approximately 80% seen once. The specimen was peripheral blood. These receptors were collected from a man aged 55 to 69 with COVID-19, enrolled during active disease. The CDR3 runs from the conserved cysteine through the conserved F or W. The D gene is left open where the match is weak. A row's size may be missing; if present it is once, few, many or a size class.

V gene,D gene,J gene,clone size,CDR3 protein,CDR3 DNA
TRBV4-3,TRBD1,TRBJ1-1,.,CASSRDRVSYTEAFF,TGCGCCAGCAGCCGAGACAGGGTTTCATACACTGAAGCTTTCTTT
TRBV6-2/TRBV6-3,.,TRBJ1-5,.,CASSYPGAYSNQPQHF,TGTGCCAGCAGTTATCCGGGAGCCTATAGCAATCAGCCCCAGCATTTT
TRBV9,TRBD1,TRBJ1-5,.,CASSPPQGLNQPQHF,TGTGCCAGCAGCCCCCCACAGGGGCTAAATCAGCCCCAGCATTTT
TRBV6-1,TRBD1,TRBJ2-7,.,CAINRDRGYEQYF,TGTGCCATCAACCGGGACAGGGGTTACGAGCAGTACTTC
TRBV6-5,.,TRBJ2-1,.,CASSYTPGRSYNEQFF,TGTGCCAGCAGTTACACCCCAGGGAGGTCCTACAATGAGCAGTTCTTC
TRBV10-3,.,TRBJ1-1,.,CAISEGGLNTEAFF,TGTGCCATCAGTGAGGGGGGACTAAACACTGAAGCTTTCTTT
TRBV30,.,TRBJ1-4,few,CAWSRQGGEKLFF,TGTGCCTGGAGTCGGCAGGGAGGGGAAAAACTGTTTTTT
TRBV21-1,.,TRBJ2-2,.,CAIAGGDTGELFF,TGTGCCATCGCCGGAGGGGACACCGGGGAGCTGTTTTTT
TRBV11-3,.,TRBJ2-3,.,CASSLGAGITDTQYF,TGTGCCAGCAGCTTAGGTGCGGGGATCACAGATACGCAGTATTTT
TRBV4-1,.,TRBJ1-2,once,CASSLDSNYGYTF,TGCGCCAGCAGCCTCGACAGCAACTATGGCTACACCTTC
TRBV19,.,TRBJ1-4,.,CASSIAFGTGRKLFF,TGTGCCAGTAGTATAGCTTTCGGGACTGGGAGAAAACTGTTTTTT
TRBV6-5,.,TRBJ1-2,.,CASSYSSQGGYTF,TGTGCCAGCAGTTACTCCTCCCAGGGCGGCTACACCTTC
TRBV27,TRBD1,TRBJ1-1,.,CASGGQGAFTEAFF,TGTGCCAGCGGGGGACAGGGGGCTTTCACTGAAGCTTTCTTT
TRBV30,.,TRBJ1-5,.,CAWTRRGGLNQPQHF,TGTGCCTGGACCCGGCGGGGCGGCCTTAATCAGCCCCAGCATTTT
TRBV11-2,TRBD1,TRBJ2-1,.,CASSLGGTGWNEQFF,TGTGCCAGCAGCTTAGGAGGGACAGGTTGGAATGAGCAGTTCTTC
TRBV27,.,TRBJ1-5,.,CASSLGGFGNQPQHF,TGTGCCAGCAGTTTAGGGGGCTTTGGCAATCAGCCCCAGCATTTT
TRBV6-5,.,TRBJ1-2,.,CASSYGTLYGYTF,TGTGCCAGCAGTTACGGGACACTCTATGGCTACACCTTC
TRBV29-1,TRBD1,TRBJ1-2,.,CSVLRQGGYTF,TGCAGCGTCCTCAGACAGGGCGGCTACACCTTC
TRBV11-2,.,TRBJ1-2,.,CASSARGYGYTF,TGTGCCAGCAGCGCCAGGGGCTATGGCTACACCTTC
TRBV6-5,TRBD2,TRBJ2-7,.,CASSLIAGTYEQYF,TGTGCCAGCAGCCTAATAGCGGGGACCTACGAGCAGTACTTC
TRBV5-1,.,TRBJ2-5,.,CASRFRGQETQYF,TGCGCCAGCCGATTCAGGGGACAAGAGACCCAGTACTTC
TRBV3-1/TRBV3-2,TRBD1,TRBJ1-1,few,CASSPSTGALNTEAFF,TGTGCCAGCAGCCCTTCCACAGGGGCCTTGAACACTGAAGCTTTCTTT
TRBV27,.,TRBJ1-1,.,CASSLSPLLGQNTEAFF,TGTGCCAGCAGTCTATCCCCCCTTCTGGGCCAGAACACTGAAGCTTTCTTT
TRBV7-3,TRBD2,TRBJ2-3,.,CASSFGLAVTDTQYF,TGTGCCAGCAGCTTCGGACTAGCGGTCACAGATACGCAGTATTTT
TRBV13,.,TRBJ1-6,.,CASAIGSSYNSPLHF,TGTGCCAGCGCCATAGGGAGCTCCTATAATTCACCCCTCCACTTT
TRBV4-2,.,TRBJ1-2,.,CASSQEGAGYGYTF,TGTGCCAGCAGCCAAGAGGGGGCAGGCTATGGCTACACCTTC
TRBV10-3,TRBD2,TRBJ2-2,.,CAIKRTSGRGDTGELFF,TGTGCCATCAAGAGGACTAGCGGGAGAGGCGACACCGGGGAGCTGTTTTTT
TRBV18,.,TRBJ2-5,.,CASSSGAETQYF,TGTGCCAGCTCGAGCGGCGCAGAGACCCAGTACTTC
TRBV5-1,TRBD2,TRBJ2-5,.,CASSSIPGGETQYF,TGCGCCAGCAGCTCGATTCCGGGGGGAGAGACCCAGTACTTC
TRBV5-1,.,TRBJ1-5,.,CASSLGRGHDQPQHF,TGCGCCAGCAGCTTAGGTCGGGGACATGATCAGCCCCAGCATTTT
TRBV6-5,.,TRBJ2-4,once,CASSYAQGIQYF,TGTGCCAGCAGTTACGCACAGGGCATTCAGTACTTC
TRBV18,.,TRBJ2-2,.,CASSPGQVNTGELFF,TGTGCCAGCTCACCAGGGCAGGTGAACACCGGGGAGCTGTTTTTT
TRBV30,.,TRBJ1-5,few,CAWSVAGFYSNQPQHF,TGTGCCTGGAGTGTAGCGGGGTTTTATAGCAATCAGCCCCAGCATTTT
TRBV7-9,TRBD2,TRBJ2-2,.,CASSLGAAGSGNTGELFF,TGTGCCAGCAGCTTAGGGGCAGCGGGGTCCGGGAACACCGGGGAGCTGTTTTTT
TRBV19,TRBD2,TRBJ2-7,.,CASSISGTSEFYEQYF,TGTGCCAGTAGTATATCCGGGACTAGCGAGTTCTACGAGCAGTACTTC
TRBV11-3,TRBD2,TRBJ2-1,once,CASSSSGGASYNEQFF,TGTGCCAGCAGCTCGAGCGGGGGAGCGTCCTACAATGAGCAGTTCTTC
TRBV10-1,.,TRBJ2-2,few,CASSVQAGELFF,TGCGCCAGCAGTGTACAGGCCGGGGAGCTGTTTTTT
TRBV5-1,.,TRBJ2-7,.,CASSLAPGHNYEQYF,TGCGCCAGCAGCTTGGCTCCGGGACACAACTACGAGCAGTACTTC
TRBV6-6,.,TRBJ1-5,.,CASSLGRDQPQHF,TGTGCCAGCAGTTTGGGCCGTGATCAGCCCCAGCATTTT
TRBV10-3,.,TRBJ1-6,.,CAIGDTGLANSPLHF,TGTGCCATCGGGGATACAGGGCTAGCTAATTCACCCCTCCACTTT
TRBV14,.,TRBJ2-3,once,CASSQDPGKYTQYF,TGTGCCAGCAGCCAAGATCCAGGGAAATATACGCAGTATTTT
TRBV5-8,.,TRBJ2-7,.,CASSPYYEQYF,TGTGCCAGCAGCCCCTACTACGAGCAGTACTTC
TRBV5-4,.,TRBJ1-1,.,CASSSNTESYTEAFF,TGTGCCAGCAGCTCTAACACAGAGTCCTACACTGAAGCTTTCTTT
TRBV3-1/TRBV3-2,TRBD1,TRBJ1-2,.,CASSQEVTGDQVGYTF,TGTGCCAGCAGCCAAGAGGTGACAGGGGATCAAGTAGGCTACACCTTC
TRBV30,TRBD1,TRBJ1-1,.,CAWSTGDGNTEAFF,TGTGCCTGGAGTACAGGGGACGGAAACACTGAAGCTTTCTTT
TRBV4-3,.,TRBJ1-2,.,CASSQQGSGYGYTF,TGCGCCAGCAGCCAACAGGGAAGTGGGTATGGCTACACCTTC
TRBV18,.,TRBJ1-4,.,CASSPLRDEKLFF,TGTGCCAGCTCACCACTGCGGGATGAAAAACTGTTTTTT
TRBV18,TRBD1,TRBJ1-1,few,CASSGSGQGMNTEAFF,TGTGCCAGCTCAGGATCGGGACAGGGAATGAACACTGAAGCTTTCTTT
TRBV9,.,TRBJ1-3,.,CASSPGGVGNTIYF,TGTGCCAGCAGCCCCGGCGGGGTTGGAAACACCATATATTTT